These 2 T cell receptor beta chains originate from one sample sequenced in a study of blood T cell repertoires in COVID-19. The table came from immunoSEQ multiplex PCR; TCRdb's copy has only in-frame clones and leaves some out. The sample yields nearly 250,000 clones, 86% seen once. Sample: peripheral blood. The receptors shown here come from a woman older than 75 with COVID-19, enrolled during active disease.

The chain has TRBV2 and TRBJ2-7, with D hard to call. The germline V gene encodes CDR1 SNHLY and CDR2 FYNNEI. Trimming shortened V by 6 bases and J by 7 bases, and 7 bases separated the two germline ends. The CDR3 extends over 10 amino acids. This chain's CDR3 is CASRSREQYF. The CDR3 region has the DNA TGTGCCAGCAGGTCCCGGGAGCAGTACTTC.

J is TRBJ2-7 and V is TRBV28; 10 bases fit TRBD1. The germline CDR1 and CDR2 sequences are MDHEN and SYDVKM. This CDR3 is 16 amino acids long. With 6 bases clipped from V and 2 bases from J, the junction kept 10 bases outside the gene matches. DNA of the CDR3: TGTGCCAGCAGGCCAGACAGGGGGCGGATTCCCTACGAGCAGTACTTC. Encoded protein: CASRPDRGRIPYEQYF.